The 25 T cell receptor beta chains below all came from one sample that was sequenced in a study of PD-L1 blockade in urothelial cancer. Produced via immunoSEQ multiplex PCR; TCRdb's table is partial and in-frame only. The table lists 55,000 to 80,000 clones, approximately 83% of them singletons. This sample's time point: pretreatment peripheral blood. The starting material was PBMCs, obtained around atezolizumab (anti-PD-L1) treatment. The receptors were gathered from a man in his 60s with urothelial cancer.

The chain employs TRBV30 and TRBJ1-2; unclear D gene. The CDR3 runs 13 residues. Germline V lookup: CDR1 GTSNPN, CDR2 SVGIG (reference sequence). Deletions cut 5 bases from V and 2 bases from J, with 12 bases between. CDR3 nucleotides: TGTGCCTGGGGACGGACGGGGAACTATGGCTACACCTTC. Translating it yields CAWGRTGNYGYTF.

V is TRBV5-1 and J is TRBJ1-1; D ambiguous. Trimming stripped 0 bases from V and 1 base from J, with 10 bases between. The V gene's germline CDR1 is SGHRS and CDR2 YFSETQ. CDR3 size: 15 residues. DNA for the CDR3: TGCGCCAGCAGCTTGGCCGCGACTGCGAACACTGAAGCTTTCTTT. This translates into CASSLAATANTEAFF.

The CDR3 DNA follows: TGCGCCAGCAGTCCGGATCCGGGACAGCAAAACATTCAGTACTTC. Amino acid sequence: CASSPDPGQQNIQYF. The V call is TRBV5-1, the J call TRBJ2-4; 7 nucleotides align to TRBD1. The ends lost 5 bases at V and 5 bases at J; junction bases unmatched: 10. The CDR3 runs 15 residues. The germline V gene has CDR1 SGHRS and CDR2 YFSETQ.

The rearrangement links TRBV11-2 to TRBJ2-1, with 11 bases that match TRBD2. V shed 5 bases, J shed 3 bases, and the junction held 6 bases outside the gene matches. Germline CDR1 and CDR2: SGHAT and FQNNGV. The CDR3 is 16 amino acids. DNA for the CDR3: TGTGCCAGCAGCCCACAGGGACTAGCGGACTACAATGAGCAGTTCTTC. This codes for CASSPQGLADYNEQFF.

The gene calls are TRBV19 and TRBJ1-4; 7 bases are shared with TRBD1. The germline CDR1 and CDR2 sequences are LNHDA and SQIVND (reference sequence). The CDR3 is 15 residues long. Trimming removed 6 bases from V and 1 base from J; junction bases left unmatched: 5. The CDR3 here is CASSNTGETNEKLFF. DNA of the CDR3: TGTGCCAGTAGCAACACAGGGGAAACTAATGAAAAACTGTTTTTT.

The V call is TRBV11-2, the J call TRBJ1-2; 7 nucleotides agree with TRBD1. V gave up 5 bases and J gave up 7 bases; unmatched junction bases: 10. The CDR3 consists of 14 residues. The V gene's germline CDR1 is SGHAT and CDR2 FQNNGV. This CDR3 is CASSRNTGDLGYTF. The CDR3 nucleotides read TGTGCCAGCAGCCGCAACACAGGGGATCTTGGCTACACCTTC.

The chain couples TRBV18 to TRBJ2-2; 8 nucleotides match TRBD1. Germline trimming cut 4 bases from V and 0 bases from J; bases unmatched to any gene: 7. CDR3 length: 17 residues. Germline CDR1 reads KGHSH; CDR2 reads LQKENI. CDR3 loop: CASSLSTGDTNTGELFF. Written as DNA, the CDR3 is TGTGCCAGCTCACTATCGACAGGGGACACGAACACCGGGGAGCTGTTTTTT.

The rearrangement joins TRBV7-8 to TRBJ2-7; 9 bases align to TRBD1. The trim removed 5 bases at V and 4 bases at J, leaving 6 bases unmatched. Germline V lookup: CDR1 SGHVS, CDR2 FQNEAQ. CDR3 size: 14 residues. CDR3 nucleotides: TGTGCCAGCAGCCTGACAGGGGGATATTACGAGCAGTACTTC. This gives the protein CASSLTGGYYEQYF. Drawing the rest from reference TRBV7-8 and TRBJ2-7, the complete variable domain is GAGVSQSPRYKVAKRGQDVALRCDPISGHVSLFWYQQALGQGPEFLTYFQNEAQLDKSGLPSDRFFAERPEGSVSTLKIQRTQQEDSAVYLCASSLTGGYYEQYFGPGTRLTVT.

The genes are TRBV6-1 and TRBJ2-7; a weak D match, TRBD2 (5 bases). The length of the CDR3 is 11 residues. With 6 bases removed from V and 4 bases from J, the gap between germline ends came to 7 bases. Germline CDR1 and CDR2: MNHNS and SASEGT. In nucleotides, the CDR3 is TGTGCCAGCAGGGAGGCTTACGAGCAGTACTTC. Amino acids: CASREAYEQYF.

J is TRBJ2-1 and V is TRBV27, with D perhaps matching TRBD1 (5 bases). Germline V gives CDR1 MNHEY, CDR2 SMNVEV (reference sequence). The CDR3 consists of 11 residues. The germline V and J ends were trimmed by 6 bases and 8 bases, with 8 bases remaining between them. The CDR3 sequence is CASSQGHEQFF. The CDR3 DNA reads TGTGCCAGCAGCCAGGGCCATGAGCAGTTCTTC.

The gene calls are TRBV11-3 and TRBJ1-6; D not resolved. This CDR3 region has 14 residues. Germline CDR1 reads SGHNT; CDR2 reads YENEEA. The V and J ends lost 4 bases and 5 bases respectively, with 9 bases between them. The CDR3 protein is CASSSTGDNSPLHF. CDR3 bases: TGTGCCAGCAGCTCCACGGGAGATAATTCACCCCTCCACTTT.

The rearrangement links TRBV5-1 to TRBJ1-5, with 9 bases that match TRBD1. Germline values: CDR1 SGHRS, CDR2 YFSETQ. CDR3 size: 15 residues. The V gene end was trimmed by 1 base and the J gene end by 4 bases; junction bases not matched to a gene: 3. CDR3 sequence reads: CASSLSGTGNQPQHF. Here the CDR3 DNA reads TGCGCCAGCAGCTTGTCCGGGACAGGGAATCAGCCCCAGCATTTT.

The genes are TRBV4-3 and TRBJ1-6; TRBD1 matches 7 bases. There are 15 residues in the CDR3. Germline values: CDR1 LGHNA, CDR2 YSLEER. V lost 3 bases and J lost 8; bases outside the gene matches: 7. The CDR3 loop is CASSQSGGRDSPLHF. The CDR3 nucleotides are TGCGCCAGCAGCCAGTCAGGGGGTAGGGATTCACCCCTCCACTTT.

The CDR3: CASSLQGSLDEQYF. Written as DNA, the CDR3 is TGTGCCAGCAGCTTACAGGGATCCCTGGACGAGCAGTACTTC. The gene calls are TRBV7-9 and TRBJ2-7; a weak D match, TRBD1 (5 bases). Looked up from germline, CDR1 is SEHNR and CDR2 is FQNEAQ (reference sequence). The CDR3 spans 14 residues. With 2 bases removed from V and 5 bases from J, the gap between germline ends came to 13 bases.

The chain is built from TRBV7-6 and TRBJ2-7; no reliable D call. V lost 5 bases and J 3 bases, leaving 11 bases between the germline ends. CDR1 is SGHVS, CDR2 FNYEAQ, per germline. This CDR3 contains 13 residues. CDR3 in amino acids: CASSPLLSYEQYF. The CDR3 nucleotides read TGTGCCAGCAGCCCACTCTTAAGCTACGAGCAGTACTTC.

The count of this clone is one. This chain uses TRBV9 with TRBJ2-7, with D maybe TRBD2 (5 bases). The CDR3 consists of 15 residues. Deletions cut 0 bases from V and 1 base from J, with 11 bases between. Per the germline V gene, CDR1 is SGDLS and CDR2 is YYNGEE. The CDR3 coding sequence is TGTGCCAGCAGCGTAGCTGAGGGTGGATCCTACGAGCAGTACTTC. Protein product: CASSVAEGGSYEQYF.

The rearrangement uses TRBV23-1 and TRBJ2-7, with D tentatively TRBD2 (5 bases). TRBV23-1 is an ORF, with its function uncertain. This CDR3 region has 13 residues. Trimming took off 8 bases at V and 3 bases at J, with 14 bases between the two ends. In DNA, the CDR3 is TGCGCCAGCCCTGCCGGGAATCACTACGAGCAGTACTTC. It specifies CASPAGNHYEQYF.

This clone was picked up a small number of times. The CDR3, as DNA: TGTGCCAGCAGCCAGGGACAGGGACACACCTTC. Its protein is CASSQGQGHTF. The gene calls are TRBV4-2 and TRBJ1-2; TRBD1 matches 9 bases. J lost 12 bases, V lost 3 bases, and 2 bases had no gene match. Per germline, CDR1 LGHNA and CDR2 YNFKEQ. The length of the CDR3 is 11 residues.

The chain joins TRBV2 to TRBJ2-7, with 9 bases fitting TRBD1. CDR1 and CDR2 (germline): SNHLY, FYNNEI. V lost 11 bases, J lost 4 bases, and 6 bases stayed unmatched. The CDR3 extends over 12 amino acids. CDR3 in amino acids: CARGGQGYEQYF. The CDR3 region has the DNA TGTGCCCGCGGGGGACAGGGTTACGAGCAGTACTTC.

The rearrangement uses TRBV19 and TRBJ2-1, with D possibly being TRBD1 (6 bases). V dropped 4 bases and J dropped 8 bases, with 18 bases sitting between them. CDR3 size: 15 residues. In germline, CDR1 is LNHDA, CDR2 SQIVND (reference sequence). The CDR3: CASSTSGTRGDEQFF. Written as DNA, the CDR3 is TGTGCCAGTAGTACGTCCGGGACAAGGGGCGATGAGCAGTTCTTC.

The chain employs TRBV5-4 and TRBJ1-2; D may be TRBD1 (5 bases). This CDR3 region has 17 residues. Per the germline V gene, CDR1 is SGHNT and CDR2 is YYREEE (reference sequence). V was shortened by 0 bases and J by 4 bases, with 19 bases between the two germline ends. The chain's CDR3 is CASSLGAGRRGIYGYTF. For the CDR3, the DNA is TGTGCCAGCAGCTTGGGGGCAGGGAGGAGGGGAATCTATGGCTACACCTTC.

This chain uses TRBV25-1 with TRBJ1-1; possibly TRBD1 for D (6 bases). This CDR3 has 14 residues. V lost 5 bases, J lost 6 bases, and 16 bases lay in between. Germline V CDR1 and CDR2: MGHDK, SYGVNS. The CDR3 protein is CASSRGGAIPEAFF. Written as DNA, the CDR3 is TGTGCCAGCAGTCGGGGGGGGGCTATTCCTGAAGCTTTCTTT.

The rearrangement links TRBV7-2 to TRBJ2-3; D not resolved. The length of the CDR3 is 15 residues. Germline CDR1 SGHTA, CDR2 FQGNSA. V dropped 4 bases and J dropped 0 bases, with 11 bases sitting between them. CDR3 bases: TGTGCCAGCAGCTCCAGGTTTACTAGCACAGATACGCAGTATTTT. This gives the protein CASSSRFTSTDTQYF.

The rearrangement joins TRBV19 to TRBJ2-6; D not certain. CDR3 size: 15 residues. Germline lookup yields CDR1 LNHDA and CDR2 SQIVND (reference sequence). The V gene lost 6 bases and the J gene lost 0 bases, with 9 bases spanning the gap. In DNA form, the CDR3 reads TGTGCCAGTAGGCCCGGTGGCTCTGGGGCCAACGTCCTGACTTTC. As protein: CASRPGGSGANVLTF.

V gene TRBV9 combines with J gene TRBJ2-6; unclear D gene. V was shortened by 6 bases and J by 0 bases, with 7 bases between the two germline ends. CDR3 size: 14 residues. Germline CDR1 and CDR2: SGDLS and YYNGEE. CDR3 sequence: CASTSFSGANVLTF. The CDR3 DNA reads as TGTGCCAGCACCTCCTTCTCTGGGGCCAACGTCCTGACTTTC.